This TCR beta chain was recorded in a study of T cell responses to AZD1222 COVID-19 vaccine. Notes on the study in general: Close to half of spike-specific TCRs reportedly recognize unmutated variant regions. All repertoire sampling was performed exclusively after the peak T cell response. At baseline, just a handful of AZD1222 recipients tested seropositive.

Assay: immunoSEQ multiplex PCR; the TCRdb copy retains only in-frame clones and omits some. The sample carries approximately 52,000 clones, approximately 90% recorded once. Looked up from germline, CDR1 is MNHNS and CDR2 is SASEGT. V dropped 1 base and J dropped 4; count of bases not matched to a gene: 4. The CDR3 extends over 16 amino acids. Turning to this clone: Its matching antigen is unknown.

Sequences were derived from peripheral blood, sampled 28 days after the second AZD1222 dose. V is TRBV6-1 and J is TRBJ2-1, with TRBD2 matching over 10 bases. The sequence was collected from an adult who received the AZD1222 COVID-19 vaccine. The CDR3, as DNA: TGTGCCAGCAGTGAAGGTACTAGCGGGAATTACAATGAGCAGTTCTTC. As protein: CASSEGTSGNYNEQFF.